The 5 T cell receptor beta chains reported below all come from one sample, sequenced in a study of T cells in Graves' hyperthyroidism and ophthalmopathy. The source material, RNA transcripts, was used to amplify TCR beta CDR3 regions. A set of HTBI primers served as the primers for a first-round RT-PCR of the TCR CDR3. TCRdb ran MiXCR on the multiplex PCR reads and lists one entry per CDR3 protein. The sample lists about 620,000 distinct CDR3 sequences, 15% to 20% occurring once. The sequenced sample was blood. The receptors shown here come from a woman aged 25 to 39 with Graves' hyperthyroidism.

The chain is built from TRBV6-1 and TRBJ1-1; the match to TRBD1 covers 9 bases. The CDR3 spans 15 residues. After removal of 2 bases from V and 7 bases from J, the junction contained 8 bases not matched to a gene. Germline V gives CDR1 MNHNS, CDR2 SASEGT. The CDR3 here is CASSEPTGGYGEAFF. CDR3 in DNA: TGTGCCAGCAGTGAACCGACAGGGGGTTATGGTGAAGCTTTCTTT.

The chain combines TRBV7-9 with TRBJ1-1, with 9 bases matching TRBD1. The germline gives CDR1 SEHNR, CDR2 FQNEAQ (reference sequence). There are 16 residues in the CDR3. V gave up 4 bases and J gave up 1 base; unmatched junction bases: 7. Here the CDR3 DNA reads TGTGCCAGCAGCTCACCCGGGACAGGGCAGAACACTGAAGCTTTCTTT. This codes for CASSSPGTGQNTEAFF.

Many counts were recorded for this clonotype. The V and J genes are TRBV7-2 and TRBJ2-3; 16 nucleotides align to TRBD2. This CDR3 comprises 18 residues. V shed 1 base and J 5 bases; nucleotides not matched to a gene: 6. Per the germline V gene, CDR1 is SGHTA and CDR2 is FQGNSA. The CDR3 DNA is TGTGCCAGCAGCTTAGGGGGACTAGCGGGAGGGCCGAAAGATACGCAGTATTTT. It translates to CASSLGGLAGGPKDTQYF.

V is TRBV13 and J is TRBJ1-3; D gene uncertain. The germline V gene has CDR1 PRHDT and CDR2 FYEKMQ (reference sequence). The V gene lost 4 bases and the J gene lost 0 bases, with 7 bases spanning the gap. This CDR3 comprises 14 residues. CDR3: CASSSGLSGNTIYF. CDR3 nucleotides: TGTGCCAGCAGCTCCGGTCTCTCTGGAAACACCATATATTTT.

This clonotype has a handful of counts. The rearrangement links TRBV30 to TRBJ1-6; possibly TRBD1 for D (6 bases). Germline V lookup: CDR1 GTSNPN, CDR2 SVGIG (reference sequence). V was cut by 3 bases and J by 10 bases, with 13 bases left in between. The CDR3 is made up of 13 amino acids. CDR3 sequence (DNA): TGTGCCTGGAGCCACAGGGTTGGGTCACCCCTCCACTTT. This translates into CAWSHRVGSPLHF.